This passage covers 27 T cell receptor beta chains from one sample sequenced in a study of blood T cell repertoires in COVID-19. The table came from immunoSEQ multiplex PCR; TCRdb's copy has only in-frame clones and leaves some out. The data contain just over 350,000 clones, more than 85% of them singletons. The specimen was PBMCs or T cells enriched from blood (not recorded which). These receptors all come from a woman in her thirties who had recovered from COVID-19.

The chain links TRBV7-9 to TRBJ2-1; 10 nucleotides match TRBD1. The CDR3 consists of 14 residues. CDR1 is SEHNR, CDR2 FQNEAQ, per germline (reference sequence). The trim removed 5 bases at V and 7 bases at J, leaving 5 bases unmatched. The CDR3 DNA reads as TGTGCCAGCAGCCCAGGACAGGGGGATAATGAGCAGTTCTTC. Amino acid sequence: CASSPGQGDNEQFF. The full variable domain, its missing parts supplied by reference TRBV7-9 and TRBJ2-1, is DTGVSQNPRHKITKRGQNVTFRCDPISEHNRLYWYRQTLGQGPEFLTYFQNEAQLEKSRLLSDRFSAERPKGSFSTLEIQRTEQGDSAMYLCASSPGQGDNEQFFGPGTRLTVL.

The chain combines TRBV15 with TRBJ1-4, with D perhaps matching TRBD1 (6 bases). Trimming cost V 4 bases and J 4 bases, with 13 bases left between them. The germline gives CDR1 LNHNV, CDR2 YYDKDF (reference sequence). The CDR3 has 15 amino acids. Written as DNA, the CDR3 is TGTGCCACCAGCATTATTACAGGGAATAATGAAAAACTGTTTTTT. Its protein product is CATSIITGNNEKLFF.

The genes are TRBV28 and TRBJ1-1; 8 positions match TRBD1. There are 18 residues in the CDR3. CDR1 and CDR2 (germline): MDHEN, SYDVKM. Trimming took 4 bases from V and 3 from J; bases not matched to a gene: 16. DNA of the CDR3: TGTGCCAGCAGTTCCCTTGGGGCAGGGGGCGATTTGGACACTGAAGCTTTCTTT. The encoded protein is CASSSLGAGGDLDTEAFF.

The chain has TRBV18 and TRBJ1-3; TRBD1 agrees at 7 bases. V gave up 0 bases and J gave up 0 bases; unmatched junction bases: 5. Germline lookup yields CDR1 KGHSH and CDR2 LQKENI. This CDR3 is built from 17 residues. DNA of the CDR3: TGTGCCAGCTCACCACCGACAGGGCTTGGCTCTGGAAACACCATATATTTT. Its protein is CASSPPTGLGSGNTIYF. Variable domain in full (rest from reference TRBV18 and TRBJ1-3): NAGVMQNPRHLVRRRGQEARLRCSPMKGHSHVYWYRQLPEEGLKFMVYLQKENIIDESGMPKERFSAEFPKEGPSILRIQQVVRGDSAAYFCASSPPTGLGSGNTIYFGEGSWLTVV.

This clone appeared a single time. The genes are TRBV7-6 and TRBJ2-2; D gene ambiguous. V lost 1 base and J 0 bases, leaving 12 bases between the germline ends. The V gene's germline CDR1 is SGHVS and CDR2 FNYEAQ. The CDR3 is 17 amino acids. The chain's CDR3 is CASSLVLRLSNTGELFF. DNA of the CDR3: TGTGCCAGCAGCTTAGTTCTGAGGCTTTCGAACACCGGGGAGCTGTTTTTT.

This clone is a singleton in its sample. The chain is built from TRBV7-2 and TRBJ1-2; D call uncertain. Trimming removed 0 bases from V and 2 bases from J, with 10 bases in between. The CDR3 is 15 residues long. The V gene's germline CDR1 is SGHTA and CDR2 FQGNSA. The CDR3 DNA reads TGTGCCAGCAGCTTAGCGGGAGGTATCAACTATGGCTACACCTTC. Translated: CASSLAGGINYGYTF.

The V call is TRBV6-4, the J call TRBJ1-1; D uncertain. Germline CDR1 is MRHNA and CDR2 is SNTAGT. Trimming stripped 4 bases from V and 0 bases from J, with 27 bases between. The CDR3 is 20 residues long. The CDR3 nucleotides are TGTGCCAGCAGTGTTTTTCCGGACGGGAAGGAAATGATGGTGAACACTGAAGCTTTCTTT. It specifies CASSVFPDGKEMMVNTEAFF.

The J gene is TRBJ1-2, the V gene TRBV9, with 8 bases fitting TRBD1. Germline assignment: CDR1 SGDLS and CDR2 YYNGEE. This CDR3 region has 12 residues. With V trimmed by 3 bases and J by 7 bases, 2 bases remained unmatched. This CDR3 is CASSAGGGGYTF. The CDR3 DNA follows: TGTGCCAGCAGCGCAGGGGGCGGTGGCTACACCTTC.

The rearrangement uses TRBV29-1 and TRBJ1-2; TRBD1 matches at 8 bases. The CDR3 sequence is 13 residues long. Germline V gene lookup returns CDR1 SQVTM and CDR2 ANQGSEA. Trimming cost V 7 bases and J 4 bases; bases outside gene matches: 8. The CDR3 nucleotides read TGCAGCGCCGCTGGACAGGGACTCTATGGCTACACCTTC. Translating it yields CSAAGQGLYGYTF.

This clone has only one observation. As DNA, the CDR3 is TGTGCCAGCAGCCCTCAGGGGAATCATGAAAAACTGTTTTTT. This encodes CASSPQGNHEKLFF. The chain has TRBV7-2 and TRBJ1-4; TRBD1 is a possible D gene (6 bases). Germline V gives CDR1 SGHTA, CDR2 FQGNSA. Trimming cost V 5 bases and J 6 bases, with 13 bases left between them. CDR3 length: 14 residues.

The chain has TRBV18 and TRBJ2-7, with 10 bases aligning to TRBD1. Per the germline V gene, CDR1 is KGHSH and CDR2 is LQKENI. The CDR3 extends over 14 amino acids. The junction had 8 bases not matched to a gene; V was cut back by 6 bases and J by 6 bases. The CDR3 nucleotides read TGTGCCAGCTCTCAGACAGGGGGCAGGGGCGAGCAGTACTTC. Its translation is CASSQTGGRGEQYF.

This clone was detected once. The chain employs TRBV7-9 and TRBJ2-7; 8 nucleotides line up with TRBD2. The CDR3 sequence is 16 residues long. From germline, CDR1 is SEHNR and CDR2 FQNEAQ (reference sequence). The junction had 13 bases not matched to a gene; V was cut back by 4 bases and J by 5 bases. Here the CDR3 reads CASSSSGQREFHEQYF. The DNA of the CDR3 is TGTGCCAGCAGCTCCTCTGGGCAGCGGGAGTTTCACGAGCAGTACTTC.

The V and J genes are TRBV19 and TRBJ2-7, with a possible D match to TRBD2 (6 bases). The CDR3 loop spans 14 amino acids. CDR1 is LNHDA and CDR2 is SQIVND in the germline V gene (reference sequence). Trimming removed 1 base from V and 1 base from J, with 8 bases in between. Here the CDR3 DNA reads TGTGCCAGTAGTATAGTGGAGGGTTCCTACGAGCAGTACTTC. Translating it yields CASSIVEGSYEQYF.

The chain links TRBV5-1 to TRBJ1-4; D might be TRBD1 (5 bases). Looked up from germline, CDR1 is SGHRS and CDR2 is YFSETQ. V was pared by 5 bases and J by 2 bases, with 10 bases between. This CDR3 comprises 14 residues. CDR3 nucleotides: TGCGCCAGCAGTGAGGGACTGACTAATGAAAAACTGTTTTTT. This translates into CASSEGLTNEKLFF.

This clone turned up a few times. The chain links TRBV30 to TRBJ2-7; no firm D call. Germline CDR1 is GTSNPN and CDR2 is SVGIG (reference sequence). V lost 1 base and J lost 2, with 6 bases in between. The CDR3 runs 12 residues. DNA of the CDR3: TGTGCCTGGAGTGCGGAGACCTACGAGCAGTACTTC. As protein: CAWSAETYEQYF.

The genes are TRBV3-1 (or the pseudogene TRBV3-2) and TRBJ1-2; no firm D call. Per germline, CDR1 LGHDT and CDR2 YNNKEL (reference sequence). This CDR3 spans 14 amino acids. Deletions cut 6 bases from V and 7 bases from J, with 18 bases between. This chain's CDR3 is CASRPLGGSAGYTF. CDR3 nucleotide sequence: TGTGCCAGCAGGCCCCTAGGAGGGTCTGCTGGCTACACCTTC.

This clone was detected once. This chain connects TRBV13 to TRBJ2-3; D unresolved. Germline CDR1 is PRHDT and CDR2 is FYEKMQ (reference sequence). V shed 6 bases and J shed 2 bases, with 9 bases lying between them. CDR3 size: 13 residues. The CDR3 loop reads CASSQESTDTQYF. CDR3 nucleotides: TGTGCCAGCAGTCAGGAATCCACAGATACGCAGTATTTT.

This clone was detected a few times. The genes are TRBV7-3 and TRBJ2-2; D not resolved. Per germline, CDR1 SGHTA and CDR2 FQGTGA. The ends were cut back, 1 base at V and 7 bases at J, with 7 bases in the middle. This CDR3 is 13 amino acids long. This CDR3 is CASSLNIGGELFF. The CDR3, as DNA: TGTGCCAGCAGCTTAAATATCGGCGGGGAGCTGTTTTTT.

The chain combines TRBV14 with TRBJ2-6; D is possibly TRBD1 (6 bases). Between the trimmed V and J ends, which lost 5 bases and 0 bases, there was a span of 8 bases. Germline V lookup: CDR1 SGHDN, CDR2 FVKESK. This CDR3 region has 15 residues. CDR3 amino acids: CASSAQGSGANVLTF. The CDR3, as DNA: TGTGCCAGCAGCGCACAGGGCTCTGGGGCCAACGTCCTGACTTTC.

The chain uses TRBV5-8 and TRBJ1-4; D unclear. This CDR3 region has 15 residues. The V end lost 0 bases, the J end lost 7 bases, and 13 bases lay between the germline ends. Per the germline V gene, CDR1 is SGHTS and CDR2 is YDEGEE. CDR3 in DNA: TGTGCCAGCAGCTTGGCGCGGGGTGGTGGTGAAAAACTGTTTTTT. Protein product: CASSLARGGGEKLFF.

This clone was recorded a few times. This chain links TRBV27 with TRBJ2-2, with D maybe TRBD2 (5 bases). Germline V gives CDR1 MNHEY, CDR2 SMNVEV (reference sequence). The CDR3 runs to 14 residues. Trimming pared 6 bases from V and 6 bases from J, leaving 14 bases between. The CDR3 nucleotides are TGTGCCAGCAGGGTCTCCGCGAGGGCCGGGGAGCTGTTTTTT. It yields the protein CASRVSARAGELFF.

The CDR3 spells CASSYSLAASYNEQFF. The CDR3 region has the DNA TGTGCCAGCAGTTACTCCCTAGCGGCCTCCTACAATGAGCAGTTCTTC. The chain joins TRBV6-5 to TRBJ2-1; 7 bases are a match to TRBD2. The germline V gene encodes CDR1 MNHEY and CDR2 SVGAGI. The CDR3 totals 16 residues. V shed 0 bases, J shed 0 bases, and the junction held 2 bases outside the gene matches.

The chain has TRBV19 and TRBJ1-2; D perhaps matches TRBD1 (5 bases). This CDR3 is 13 amino acids long. Germline assignment: CDR1 LNHDA and CDR2 SQIVND (reference sequence). Trimming cost V 3 bases and J 1 base, with 6 bases left between them. This CDR3 is CASSMDINYGYTF. As DNA, the CDR3 is TGTGCCAGTAGTATGGACATTAACTATGGCTACACCTTC.

The CDR3 coding sequence is TGTGCCAGCATCCTAGGACACCCATACGAGCAGTACTTC. This encodes CASILGHPYEQYF. The chain uses TRBV6-4 and TRBJ2-7; tentative D call: TRBD1 (5 bases). Per germline, CDR1 MRHNA and CDR2 SNTAGT. Trimming shortened V by 7 bases and J by 4 bases, and 14 bases separated the two germline ends. The CDR3 length is 13 residues.

This sequence joins TRBV9 and TRBJ2-2, with D tentatively TRBD2 (6 bases). The CDR3 runs to 16 residues. Germline CDR1 SGDLS, CDR2 YYNGEE. V was cut by 4 bases and J by 2 bases, with 15 bases left in between. Here the CDR3 reads CASSPTGLPNTGELFF. Written as DNA, the CDR3 is TGTGCCAGCAGCCCCACGGGACTCCCAAACACCGGGGAGCTGTTTTTT.

The V and J genes are TRBV7-9 and TRBJ2-7; D may be TRBD1 (6 bases). CDR3 length: 15 residues. With 5 bases removed from V and 2 bases from J, the gap between germline ends came to 16 bases. Germline CDR1 and CDR2: SEHNR and FQNEAQ (reference sequence). The CDR3 here is CASSPPGTGPYEQYF. The DNA for the CDR3 is TGTGCCAGCAGCCCTCCCGGTACAGGGCCCTACGAGCAGTACTTC.

The chain couples TRBV29-1 to TRBJ2-5; D is undetermined. In germline, CDR1 is SQVTM, CDR2 ANQGSEA. Trimming took off 4 bases at V and 0 bases at J, with 6 bases between the two ends. This CDR3 spans 12 amino acids. CDR3 sequence reads: CSVGPDQETQYF. As DNA, the CDR3 is TGCAGCGTTGGGCCAGACCAAGAGACCCAGTACTTC.